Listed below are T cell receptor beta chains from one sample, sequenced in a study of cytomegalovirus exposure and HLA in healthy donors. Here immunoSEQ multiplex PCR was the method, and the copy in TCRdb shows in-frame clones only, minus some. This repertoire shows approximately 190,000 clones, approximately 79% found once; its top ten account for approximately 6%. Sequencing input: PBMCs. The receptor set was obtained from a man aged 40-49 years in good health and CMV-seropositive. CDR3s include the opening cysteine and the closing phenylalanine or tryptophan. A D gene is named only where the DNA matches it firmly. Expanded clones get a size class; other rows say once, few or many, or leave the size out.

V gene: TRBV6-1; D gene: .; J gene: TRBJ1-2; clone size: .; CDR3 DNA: TGTGCCAGCAGTGAAGGAAGCGAGGGTACGGATGGCTACACCTTC; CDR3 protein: CASSEGSEGTDGYTF
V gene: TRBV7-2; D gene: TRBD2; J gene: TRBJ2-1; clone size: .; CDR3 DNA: TGTGCCAGCAGCCAACCTAGCGGGGGGTCCCCTTACAATGAGCAGTTCTTC; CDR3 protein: CASSQPSGGSPYNEQFF
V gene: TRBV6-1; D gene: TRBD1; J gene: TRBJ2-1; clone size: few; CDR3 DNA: TGTGCCAGCAGGAGGGACAGTTACAATGAGCAGTTCTTC; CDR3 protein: CASRRDSYNEQFF
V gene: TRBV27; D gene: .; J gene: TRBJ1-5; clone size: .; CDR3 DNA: TGTGCCAGCAGTTTAACCCCAGGGGCTCATCAGCCCCAGCATTTT; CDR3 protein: CASSLTPGAHQPQHF
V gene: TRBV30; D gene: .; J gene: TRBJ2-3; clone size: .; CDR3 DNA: TGTGCCTGGAGTGTACAGGCACTTAGCACAGATACGCAGTATTTT; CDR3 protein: CAWSVQALSTDTQYF
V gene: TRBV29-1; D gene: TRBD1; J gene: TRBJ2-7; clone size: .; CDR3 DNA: TGCAGCATCTCGTCCGGGACAGGGGGCTACGGACTACTCGAGCAGTACTTC; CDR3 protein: CSISSGTGGYGLLEQYF
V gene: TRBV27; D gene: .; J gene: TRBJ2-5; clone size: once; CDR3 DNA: TGTGCCAGCAGTTTATCCGGGGTTAGGGTCGAGACCCAGTACTTC; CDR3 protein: CASSLSGVRVETQYF
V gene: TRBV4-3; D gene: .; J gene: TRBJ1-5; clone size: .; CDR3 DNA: TGCGCCAGCAGCCAAGAACCAGGGGCGGATCAGCCCCAGCATTTT; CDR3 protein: CASSQEPGADQPQHF
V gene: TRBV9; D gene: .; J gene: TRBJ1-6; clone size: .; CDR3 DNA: TGTGCCAGCAGCGTAGCGGCAGGGGCGAATTCACCCCTCCACTTT; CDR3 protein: CASSVAAGANSPLHF
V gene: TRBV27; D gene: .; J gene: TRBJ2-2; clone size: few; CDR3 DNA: TGTGCCAGCAGGCTCTCAGGATTTACCGGGGAGCTGTTTTTT; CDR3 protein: CASRLSGFTGELFF
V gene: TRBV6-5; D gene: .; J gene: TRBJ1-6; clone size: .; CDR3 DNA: TGTGCCAGCAGAACTATGCCGGCGAGTAATTCACCCCTCCACTTT; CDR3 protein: CASRTMPASNSPLHF
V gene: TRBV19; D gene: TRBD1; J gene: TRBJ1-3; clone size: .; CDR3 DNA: TGTGCCACTTCCGGAGGAGGGGGCACTGGAAACACCATATATTTT; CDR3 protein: CATSGGGGTGNTIYF
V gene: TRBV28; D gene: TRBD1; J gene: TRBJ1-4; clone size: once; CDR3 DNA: TGTGCCAGCAGTGTCCCGGGACAGGGGGGATCTAATGAAAAACTGTTTTTT; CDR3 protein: CASSVPGQGGSNEKLFF
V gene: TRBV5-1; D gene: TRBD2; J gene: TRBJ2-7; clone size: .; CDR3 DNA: TGCGCCAGCAGCCCTCGGACTAGCGGGGGCTACGAGCAGTACTTC; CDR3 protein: CASSPRTSGGYEQYF
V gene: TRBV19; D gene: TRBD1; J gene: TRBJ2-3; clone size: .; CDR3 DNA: TGTGCCAGTATTCCACGGGGGACAGGGGCCACAGATACGCAGTATTTT; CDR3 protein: CASIPRGTGATDTQYF
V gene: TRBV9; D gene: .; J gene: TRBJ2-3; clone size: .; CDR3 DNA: TGTGCCAGCAGCGCAGGGGTTAGGAGCACAGATACGCAGTATTTT; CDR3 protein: CASSAGVRSTDTQYF
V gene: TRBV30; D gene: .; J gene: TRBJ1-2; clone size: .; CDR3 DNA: TGTGCCTGGAGTCCGGGGGGCAGTGGCTACACCTTC; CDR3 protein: CAWSPGGSGYTF
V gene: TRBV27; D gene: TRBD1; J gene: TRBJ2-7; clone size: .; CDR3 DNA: TGTGCCAGCAGTTTAAGGGGGCTCGGCGAGCAGTACTTC; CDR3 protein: CASSLRGLGEQYF
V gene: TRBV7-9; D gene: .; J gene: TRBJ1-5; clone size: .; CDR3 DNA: TGTGCCAGCAGCTTACCCGGGTTTCGCGGCAATCAGCCCCAGCATTTT; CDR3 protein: CASSLPGFRGNQPQHF
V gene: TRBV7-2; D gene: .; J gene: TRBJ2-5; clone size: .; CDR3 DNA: TGTGCCAGCAGCTTACTTAAGGGGTTTCGCCAAGAGACCCAGTACTTC; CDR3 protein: CASSLLKGFRQETQYF
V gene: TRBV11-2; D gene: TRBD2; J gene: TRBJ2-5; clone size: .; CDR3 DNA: TGTGCCAGCAGCTCCCTGGTGGGGGGGTCGGGAGAGACCCAGTACTTC; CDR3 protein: CASSSLVGGSGETQYF
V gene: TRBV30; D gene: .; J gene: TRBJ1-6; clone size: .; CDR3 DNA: TGTGCCTGGAGGGGTGCGGGGCTCTATAATTCACCCCTCCACTTT; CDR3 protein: CAWRGAGLYNSPLHF
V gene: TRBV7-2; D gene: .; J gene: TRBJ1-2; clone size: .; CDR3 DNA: TGTGCCAGCAGCTTCGGAGCCCTCGTAATCTATGGCTACACCTTC; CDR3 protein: CASSFGALVIYGYTF
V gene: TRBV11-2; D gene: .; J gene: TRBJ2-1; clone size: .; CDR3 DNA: TGTGCCAGCAGACGGGACTTTGGGGATGAGCAGCTCTTC; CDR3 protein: CASRRDFGDEQLF
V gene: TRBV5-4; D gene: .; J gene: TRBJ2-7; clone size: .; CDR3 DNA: TGTGCCAGCAGCTTGGCCGGAGGGGGGGCCGAGCAGTACTTC; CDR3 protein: CASSLAGGGAEQYF
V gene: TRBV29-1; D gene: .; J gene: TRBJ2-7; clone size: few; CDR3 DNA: TGCAGCGTTGGGACACGATCCTACGAGCAGTACTTC; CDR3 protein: CSVGTRSYEQYF
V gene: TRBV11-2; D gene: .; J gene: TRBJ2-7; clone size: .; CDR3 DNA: TGTGCCAGCAGCCCTAGAGGAAGCGAGCAGTACTTC; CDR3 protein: CASSPRGSEQYF
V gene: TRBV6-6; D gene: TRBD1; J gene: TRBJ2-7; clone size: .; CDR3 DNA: TGTGCCAGCAGTTCCACAGGGGGCTACGAGCAGTACTTC; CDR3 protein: CASSSTGGYEQYF
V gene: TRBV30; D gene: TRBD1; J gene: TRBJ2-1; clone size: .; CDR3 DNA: TGTGCCTGGAGTTCGCGGACAGGGAAAAACAATGAGCAGTTCTTC; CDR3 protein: CAWSSRTGKNNEQFF
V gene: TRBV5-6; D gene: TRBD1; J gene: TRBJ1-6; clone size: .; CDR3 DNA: TGTGCCAGCAGCTCCGGACAGGGTAAGGCACCCCTCCACTTT; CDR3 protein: CASSSGQGKAPLHF
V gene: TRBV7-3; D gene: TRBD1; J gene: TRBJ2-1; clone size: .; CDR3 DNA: TGTGCCAGCAGCTTAGGGACAGAGTACAATGAGCAGTTCTTC; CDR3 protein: CASSLGTEYNEQFF
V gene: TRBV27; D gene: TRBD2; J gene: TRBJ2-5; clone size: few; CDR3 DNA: TGTGCCAGCAGTTTCTCCAGCGGGGTTGAGACCCAGTACTTC; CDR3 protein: CASSFSSGVETQYF
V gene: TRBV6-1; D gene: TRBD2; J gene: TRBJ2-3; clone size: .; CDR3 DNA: TGTGCCAGCAGTGAAGGACTAGCGGGGGCAGATACGCAGTATTTT; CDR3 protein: CASSEGLAGADTQYF
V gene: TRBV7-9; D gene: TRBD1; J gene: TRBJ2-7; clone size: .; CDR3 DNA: TGTGCCAGCAGCTTAGAGTGGGACAGGGGTTACGAGCAGTACTTC; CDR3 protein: CASSLEWDRGYEQYF
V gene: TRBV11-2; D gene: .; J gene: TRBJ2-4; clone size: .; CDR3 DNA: TGTGCCAGCAGCTTAGGGGGCCTTCTCCCGGTCAAAAACATTCAGTACTTC; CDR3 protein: CASSLGGLLPVKNIQYF
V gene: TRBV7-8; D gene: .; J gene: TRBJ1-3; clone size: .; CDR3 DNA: TGTGCCAGCAGCTTAGCCCAGGGAGGTGGAAACACCATATATTTT; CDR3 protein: CASSLAQGGGNTIYF
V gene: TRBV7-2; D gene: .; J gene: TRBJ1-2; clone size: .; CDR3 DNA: TGTGCCAGCAGCCACTCAGAGGAAGGCGGCTACACCTTC; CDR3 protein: CASSHSEEGGYTF
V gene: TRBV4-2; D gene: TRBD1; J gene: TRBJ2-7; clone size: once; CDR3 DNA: TGTGCCAGCAGCCAAGGTATAGGGACAGCATCCTACGAGCAGTACTTC; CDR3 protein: CASSQGIGTASYEQYF
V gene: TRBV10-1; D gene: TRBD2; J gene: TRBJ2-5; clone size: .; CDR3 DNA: TGCGCCAGCAGTGAGTTTGCGGGGGGCCGAGAGACCCAGTACTTC; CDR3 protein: CASSEFAGGRETQYF
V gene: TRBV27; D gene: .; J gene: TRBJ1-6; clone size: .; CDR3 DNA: TGTGCCAGCAGGTCACTCATCTTGGGGGGGCGGGATTCACCCCTCCACTTT; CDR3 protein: CASRSLILGGRDSPLHF
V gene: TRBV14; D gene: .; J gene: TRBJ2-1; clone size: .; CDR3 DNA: TGTGCCAGCAGCCAAGATCTCGGGAACATATACAATGAGCAGTTCTTC; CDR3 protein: CASSQDLGNIYNEQFF
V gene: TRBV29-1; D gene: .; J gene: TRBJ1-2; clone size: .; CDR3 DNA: TGCAGCGTTGTGGCTGAGACTCGGGGCTACACCTTC; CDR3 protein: CSVVAETRGYTF
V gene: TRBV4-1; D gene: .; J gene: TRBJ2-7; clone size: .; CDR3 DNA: TGCGCCAGCAGCCAAGGGAGAGCCTACGAGCAGTACTTC; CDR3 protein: CASSQGRAYEQYF
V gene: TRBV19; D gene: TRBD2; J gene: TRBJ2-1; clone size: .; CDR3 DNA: TGTGCCAGTAGCATCCCTGCTAGCGGGGCGAATGAGCAGTTCTTC; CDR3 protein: CASSIPASGANEQFF
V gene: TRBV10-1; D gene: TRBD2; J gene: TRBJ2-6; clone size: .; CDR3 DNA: TGCGCCAGCAGTCCTAGCGGGGGGGCCCCGTCCAACGTCCTGACTTTC; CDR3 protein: CASSPSGGAPSNVLTF
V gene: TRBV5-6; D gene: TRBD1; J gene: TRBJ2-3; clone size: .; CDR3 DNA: TGTGCCAGCAGGGTGGACAGGGATAACACAGATACGCAGTATTTT; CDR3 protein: CASRVDRDNTDTQYF
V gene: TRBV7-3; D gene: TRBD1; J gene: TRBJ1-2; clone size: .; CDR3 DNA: TGTGCCAGCAGCTCAGGGGACAGTTATGGCTACACCTTC; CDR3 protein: CASSSGDSYGYTF
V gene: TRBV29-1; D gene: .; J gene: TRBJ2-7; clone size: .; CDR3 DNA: TGCAGTCATTATTCCGGGTTCGAGCAGTACTTC; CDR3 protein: CSHYSGFEQYF
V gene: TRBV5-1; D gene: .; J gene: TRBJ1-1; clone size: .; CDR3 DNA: TGCGCCAGCAGCTCCTGGCGGGGAACCGACACTGAAGCTTTCTTT; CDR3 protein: CASSSWRGTDTEAFF
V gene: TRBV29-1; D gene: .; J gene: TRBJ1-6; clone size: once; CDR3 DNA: TGCAGCGTAAGGGACATGAGCTCCTATAATTCACCCCTCCACTTT; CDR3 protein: CSVRDMSSYNSPLHF
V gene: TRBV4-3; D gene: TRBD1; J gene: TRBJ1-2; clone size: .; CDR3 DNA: TGCGCCAGCAGCCAAGGGACAGGAGGAGCTAACTATGGCTACACCTTC; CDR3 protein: CASSQGTGGANYGYTF
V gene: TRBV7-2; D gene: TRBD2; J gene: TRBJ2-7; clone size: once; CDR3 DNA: TGTGCCAGCAGCGAAGCCCTCACAGGGACTAGCGGCTCCTACGAGCAGTACTTC; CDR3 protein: CASSEALTGTSGSYEQYF
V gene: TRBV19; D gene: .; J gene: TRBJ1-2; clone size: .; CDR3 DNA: TGTGCCAGTAGTCCACTAATTTCAGGGGATGGCTACACCTTC; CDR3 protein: CASSPLISGDGYTF